These T cell receptor beta chains were read from a single sample in a study of T cells in Graves' hyperthyroidism and ophthalmopathy. TCRdb re-called the multiplex PCR reads with MiXCR, one entry per CDR3 protein. The data show about 200,000 distinct CDR3 sequences, with approximately 17% seen just once and 50% held by the top ten. Sequenced input: blood. The receptors derive from a man aged 45-65 years with Graves' hyperthyroidism. Each CDR3 is given with its conserved first and last residue.

TRBJ2-7	TRBV12-3/TRBV12-4	CASRTSGKYEQYF
TRBJ2-7	TRBV28	CASSPGGQPYEQYF
TRBJ2-1	TRBV18	CASSPDSNNEQFF
TRBJ2-2	TRBV3-1	CASSPFRTSGELFF
TRBJ2-1	TRBV27	CASSLYRDRGYNEQFF
TRBJ1-2	TRBV19	CASSIARGSYGYTF
TRBJ1-2	TRBV7-9	CASSRTGEYGYTF
TRBJ1-1	TRBV4-3	CASSQGVGTEAFF
TRBJ1-2	TRBV6-1	CASSADRGMEGYTF
TRBJ1-2	TRBV29-1	CSVDLTGVNYGYTF
TRBJ2-7	TRBV19	CASSKLAGAPEQYF
TRBJ2-2	TRBV11-3	CASSLGQGNGELFF
TRBJ1-1	TRBV10-3	CAIRRTENTEAFF
TRBJ2-7	TRBV19	CASSVKTGESYEQYF
TRBJ2-5	TRBV11-2	CASSLADRGRRETQYF
TRBJ1-5	TRBV28	CASTTSRTGYNQPQHF
TRBJ1-2	TRBV28	CASRDTGTGVGYTF
TRBJ2-7	TRBV5-6	CASSLTGPSEQYF
TRBJ2-3	TRBV3-1	CASSQVGGRRTDTQYF
TRBJ2-5	TRBV5-1	CASSSNSGRGLETQYF